This T cell receptor (beta chain) was recovered during a study of CD8 T cells in ankylosing spondylitis. Whole-study findings and limits: CD8+ disease-linked clones were present at relatively low frequencies in blood. According to the report, clones linked to the disease were significantly enriched in matched synovial fluid samples taken from ankylosing spondylitis patients.

Points on this clonotype: The antigen remains undetermined.

CDR3 size: 20 residues. J lost 0 bases, V lost 3 bases, and 17 bases had no gene match. Germline V CDR1 and CDR2: MGHDK, SYGVNS. TCRdb ran MiXCR on the 5' RACE reads and lists one entry per CDR3 protein. This sample yields 240,000 or so distinct CDR3 sequences, of which roughly 8.6% are seen a single time; 6.8% belongs to the top ten. The chain carries TRBV25-1 and TRBJ1-3, with 7 bases aligning to TRBD1. The source material was blood, either unsorted or a sorted T cell fraction (not recorded which). This clonotype was sampled from a male donor with ankylosing spondylitis or in good health (not recorded which). As DNA, the CDR3 is TGTGCCAGCAGTGAGAAGCCCCCAGGGGGGCAGGGGAGCTCTGGAAACACCATATATTTT. Residues: CASSEKPPGGQGSSGNTIYF.